This TCR beta chain was captured by sequencing in a study of blood T cell repertoires in COVID-19. The overall study: Spain, Italy and the United States supplied samples that represented acute and convalescent COVID-19. PBMCs, B-cell-depleted T cells, or T cells provided the cDNA or gDNA that made up the material.

Authors' methods: Estimates of nucleated cell counts were drawn from the amplification of reference gene primers. Here immunoSEQ multiplex PCR was the method, and the copy in TCRdb shows in-frame clones only, minus some. D and trimming were read from the DNA, whereas the V and J calls and clone size are those reported in that table. This sample yields some 75,000 clones, of which 80% to 90% are seen a single time; around 0.58% belongs to the top ten. This clonotype was sampled from a man between 60 and 75 years old with acute or convalescent COVID-19. Material for sequencing was peripheral blood.

CDR3 coding DNA: TGCGCCAGCAGTCCTGACGGGGGGGCGGAAGGCTACACCTTC. Protein product: CASSPDGGAEGYTF. The V call is TRBV5-1, the J call TRBJ1-2; possibly TRBD1 for D (6 bases). Deletions cut 5 bases from V and 8 bases from J, with 19 bases between. This CDR3 comprises 14 residues. The germline V gene has CDR1 SGHRS and CDR2 YFSETQ. The full variable domain, rest sourced from reference TRBV5-1 and TRBJ1-2, is KAGVTQTPRYLIKTRGQQVTLSCSPISGHRSVSWYQQTPGQGLQFLFEYFSETQRNKGNFPGRFSGRQFSNSRSEMNVSTLELGDSALYLCASSPDGGAEGYTFGSGTRLTVV.